This record looks at one T cell receptor (beta chain) sequence and its context. The antigen this receptor binds is unknown. The entry originates in a study of T cells expressing NK-cell markers (TCRdb year 2020). The study in broad terms: Under 10 donors provided sorted CD3+CD56+NKG2C+, CD3+CD56+NKG2C- and CD3+CD56-NKG2C+ T-cell subsets, whose TCR beta-chain repertoires were profiled. Of the eight sequenced donors, seven were found to be HCMV-seropositive and one was found to be HCMV-seronegative. All eight donors whose samples were sequenced were randomly selected healthy volunteers, three of them men and five women. Libraries were sequenced as 2 x 150 bp reads on Illumina HiSeq 2000/2500, MiSeq or NextSeq. Study-wide findings and limitations: For more than 5 donors, the dominant CD3+CD56+NKG2C+ clonotypes were among the top 10 CD8+ clonotypes and accounted for about 1.0-7.5% of CD8+ T cells. It remained unclear whether the expanded NKG2C-expressing T cell clones were specific for HCMV antigens. Those dominant clonotypes were again the most abundant among CD3+CD56-NKG2C+ cells in a handful of donors, at about 28.3-65%.

A commercial ELISA kit detecting HCMV-specific IgG in serum was used to determine HCMV serostatus. Peripheral blood mononuclear cells were isolated from blood by Ficoll density gradient centrifugation. Including cysteine and phenylalanine, the CDR3 has 16 amino acids. No nucleotide data were recorded. Taken from the germline V gene, the CDR1 and CDR2 loops are SGHDT and YYEEEE. The sequencer listed for this sample is Illumina HiSeq 2000. 5'RACE template switching, by which a universal primer site and unique molecular identifiers were added, was used to make TCR beta cDNA libraries. Priming for cDNA synthesis came from the TCR beta constant segment, and two successive PCR amplification steps followed. From the authors' description of their analysis: MIGEC was used to demultiplex reads and group the reads by UMI, and MiTCR was used to assemble and quantify clonotypes. To exclude erroneous sequences, only TCR cDNA sequences supported by at least two reads were retained. Downstream repertoire analysis used the tcR package, and clonotypes were matched across fractions by CDR3 nucleotide sequence plus V segment. VDJmatch was used to annotate antigen specificity against VDJdb, with one amino acid substitution in CDR3 allowed. Following TCRdb reprocessing, every CDR3 protein sequence forms one entry, and DNA is not provided. For this entry, the V and J calls and clone size follow TCRdb and not the study's own pipeline. Per the sample table, the count is about 260,000 distinct CDR3 sequences. Jointly, the top ten make up around 0.37% of the sample.

The TCR comes from a man aged 18-30 years in good health. Donor details come from another sample of the same person, matched by shared clones. What was sequenced was blood T cells: a sorted CD56 or NKG2C T cell subset, CD4+ or CD8+ T cells, or bulk PBMC T cells (not recorded which). The chain is encoded by TRBV5-6 joined to TRBJ2-1. The CDR3 protein: CASSLVAGTPYNEQFF.